Below are 11 T cell receptor beta chains sequenced from a single sample in a study of post-analysis software for immune sequencing data. Their recognized antigens are unknown. Unique-molecular-identifier-tagged TCR beta cDNA libraries were used. TCRdb independently ran MiXCR on the PCR reads; one entry per CDR3 protein. The sample has approximately 730,000 distinct CDR3 sequences, 46% seen once. General study points: Five TRBV segments occurring more often in patients than controls included TRBV5-6, TRBV5-1 and TRBV20-1.

The sample consisted of blood. Receptors were obtained from a girl aged 5-17 years with multiple sclerosis.

In regard to this clonotype: A read error may be the cause here, since a much bigger clone is one base away. The chain uses TRBV20-1 and TRBJ2-7; D not resolved. Germline CDR1 and CDR2: DFQATT and SNEGSKA (reference sequence). The CDR3 spans 13 residues. The V end was cut by 2 bases, the J end by 2 bases, with 10 bases between. CDR3 nucleotides: TGCAGTGCTAGAATGGGCAGCGCCTACGAGCAGTACTTC. Translating it yields CSARMGSAYEQYF.

The rearrangement joins TRBV5-1 to TRBJ1-2, with D maybe TRBD1 (5 bases). The V end lost 7 bases, the J end lost 4 bases, and 14 bases lay between the germline ends. In germline, CDR1 is SGHRS, CDR2 YFSETQ. The CDR3 sequence is 13 residues long. CDR3 nucleotides: TGCGCCAGCGGCGGAACAGGCGGCTATGGCTACACCTTC. This translates into CASGGTGGYGYTF.

This clonotype has only a few counts. This sequence joins TRBV20-1 and TRBJ2-1; 11 bases match TRBD2. Germline trimming cut 3 bases from V and 5 bases from J; bases unmatched to any gene: 12. The CDR3 runs 17 residues. The germline V gene encodes CDR1 DFQATT and CDR2 SNEGSKA (reference sequence). The CDR3 DNA reads TGCAGTGCTAGGGGCCCTTTTAGCGGGAGGGGTCACAATGAGCAGTTCTTC. This gives the protein CSARGPFSGRGHNEQFF.

This sequence joins TRBV5-1 and TRBJ2-5, with D tentatively TRBD1 (6 bases). The V gene's germline CDR1 is SGHRS and CDR2 YFSETQ. V was clipped by 4 bases and J by 2 bases, with 15 bases between them. This CDR3 has 15 amino acids. The CDR3 here is CASSPLWGQQETQYF. The CDR3 nucleotides are TGCGCCAGCAGCCCCCTGTGGGGACAACAAGAGACCCAGTACTTC.

In its sample, this clonotype was seen once. With a much larger clone just one base away, this may be a read error. The rearrangement links TRBV4-1 to TRBJ2-4; D perhaps matches TRBD1 (6 bases). The DNA end lines up better with TRBJ2-7; the J call may be wrong. Germline V gene sequence: CDR1 MGHRA, CDR2 YSYEKL. CDR3 length: 14 amino acids. CDR3 protein: CASSQMDSSYEQYF. Written as DNA, the CDR3 is TGCGCCAGCAGCCAAATGGACAGCTCCTACGAGCAGTACTTC.

This clonotype was detected a few times. The chain's CDR3 is CAWSRRNQETQYF. The CDR3 nucleotides are TGTGCCTGGAGTCGTCGGAACCAAGAGACCCAGTACTTC. J is TRBJ2-5 and V is TRBV30; D is ambiguous. CDR3 length: 13 residues. Germline V gives CDR1 GTSNPN, CDR2 SVGIG (reference sequence). Trimming left V 2 bases short and J 0 bases short, with 7 bases between.

This clonotype was detected a few times. This chain connects TRBV7-9 to TRBJ2-1; 8 bases are shared with TRBD2. The length of the CDR3 is 15 residues. Unmatched junction bases numbered 5, after V lost 5 bases and J lost 2 bases. Germline-derived CDR1 and CDR2 are SEHNR and FQNEAQ (reference sequence). The CDR3 bases are TGTGCCAGCAGCCCGAGCGGGAGCACCTACAATGAGCAGTTCTTC. This encodes CASSPSGSTYNEQFF.

The J gene is TRBJ2-1, the V gene TRBV9, with unresolved D. The CDR3 length is 12 residues. The V gene's germline CDR1 is SGDLS and CDR2 YYNGEE. V lost 4 bases and J lost 7, with 9 bases in between. CDR3 sequence (DNA): TGTGCCAGCAGCACAACGGAAAATGAGCAGTTCTTC. This gives the protein CASSTTENEQFF.

The J gene is TRBJ1-6, the V gene TRBV20-1; the D gene is possibly TRBD1 (5 bases). CDR3 length: 13 amino acids. Germline assignment: CDR1 DFQATT and CDR2 SNEGSKA (reference sequence). Trimming pared 3 bases from V and 9 bases from J, leaving 12 bases between. The CDR3 sequence is CSASDRDPSPLHF. CDR3 sequence (DNA): TGCAGTGCTAGTGACCGGGACCCTTCACCCCTCCACTTT.

The CDR3 sequence: CSAYLQGEQPQHF. The CDR3 DNA reads TGCAGTGCTTACCTCCAGGGCGAACAGCCCCAGCATTTT. The chain has TRBV20-1 and TRBJ1-5, with D tentatively TRBD1 (5 bases). Looked up from germline, CDR1 is DFQATT and CDR2 is SNEGSKA (reference sequence). CDR3 length equals 13 residues. Trimming shortened V by 5 bases and J by 7 bases, and 15 bases separated the two germline ends.

This clonotype was counted only a few times. V gene TRBV10-3 combines with J gene TRBJ2-3, with D possibly matching TRBD2 (6 bases). V lost 1 base and J lost 0, with 14 bases in between. Germline values: CDR1 ENHRY, CDR2 SYGVKD. The CDR3 extends over 17 amino acids. The CDR3 sequence is CAISELRRGRSTDTQYF. CDR3 coding DNA: TGTGCCATCAGTGAGTTGCGCCGGGGGAGAAGCACAGATACGCAGTATTTT.